Listed below are T cell receptor beta chains from one sample, sequenced in a study of PD-1 blockade in classical Hodgkin lymphoma. Clones were sequenced by immunoSEQ multiplex PCR, and TCRdb holds only the in-frame ones, with some missing. The data contain approximately 12,000 clones, roughly 84% of them singletons. The specimen comprised peripheral blood mononuclear cells (PBMCs), sampled at baseline. The receptors shown here come from a human donor with classical Hodgkin lymphoma. Each CDR3 is given with its conserved first and last residue. Fields, in order: J gene, V gene, D gene, clone size, CDR3 DNA, CDR3 protein. The D gene is left open where the match is weak. Some rows have no size entry. The others give once, few or many, or a class for an expanded clone.

j_gene: TRBJ1-2
v_gene: TRBV25-1
d_gene: TRBD1
abundance: .
CDR3nt: TGTGCCAGCAGTGAACTCACAGGGGAGGAGGGCTACACCTTC
CDR3aa: CASSELTGEEGYTF

j_gene: TRBJ1-2
v_gene: TRBV7-2
d_gene: .
abundance: .
CDR3nt: TGTGCCAGCAGCTTAAGGCGGGGAAACTATGGCTACACCTTC
CDR3aa: CASSLRRGNYGYTF

j_gene: TRBJ1-2
v_gene: TRBV5-6
d_gene: .
abundance: .
CDR3nt: TGTGCCAGCAGATGGGGCAGGGGAAACTATGGCTACACCTTC
CDR3aa: CASRWGRGNYGYTF

j_gene: TRBJ1-1
v_gene: TRBV10-3
d_gene: .
abundance: .
CDR3nt: TGTGCCTCACGGGGAGACATGAACACTGAAGCTTTCTTT
CDR3aa: CASRGDMNTEAFF

j_gene: TRBJ1-2
v_gene: TRBV11-2
d_gene: .
abundance: .
CDR3nt: TGTGCCAGCAGCTTCGACGGCAACTATGGCTACACCTTC
CDR3aa: CASSFDGNYGYTF

j_gene: TRBJ2-1
v_gene: TRBV11-3
d_gene: TRBD1
abundance: .
CDR3nt: TGTGCCAGCAGGCCGGGACAGGGGGGTGAGCAGTTCTTC
CDR3aa: CASRPGQGGEQFF

j_gene: TRBJ1-1
v_gene: TRBV5-1
d_gene: .
abundance: few
CDR3nt: TGCGCCAGCAGGGGAGAGACTGAAGCTTTCTTT
CDR3aa: CASRGETEAFF

j_gene: TRBJ2-4
v_gene: TRBV7-9
d_gene: .
abundance: .
CDR3nt: TGTGCCAGCAGCTCCTTTCCCCGGGAAGGACGGGGAAACATTCAGTACTTC
CDR3aa: CASSSFPREGRGNIQYF

j_gene: TRBJ1-3
v_gene: TRBV4-3
d_gene: .
abundance: .
CDR3nt: TGCGCCAGCAGGAATTCGGCCACCTCTGGAAACACCATATATTTT
CDR3aa: CASRNSATSGNTIYF

j_gene: TRBJ2-5
v_gene: TRBV12-5
d_gene: .
abundance: .
CDR3nt: TGTGCTAGTGTGCGGGCTGGAGAGACCCAGTACTTC
CDR3aa: CASVRAGETQYF

j_gene: TRBJ1-2
v_gene: TRBV19
d_gene: TRBD1
abundance: .
CDR3nt: TGTGCCAGTACGGGACAGCCCTATGCTAACTATGGCTACACCTTC
CDR3aa: CASTGQPYANYGYTF

j_gene: TRBJ1-3
v_gene: TRBV7-6
d_gene: TRBD1
abundance: .
CDR3nt: TGTGCCAGCAGCGCCGTGGGGACAGGGAGCTCTGGAAACACCATATATTTT
CDR3aa: CASSAVGTGSSGNTIYF

j_gene: TRBJ1-2
v_gene: TRBV18
d_gene: TRBD1
abundance: .
CDR3nt: TGTGCCAGCTCACCCGACAGGGACTATGGCTACACCTTC
CDR3aa: CASSPDRDYGYTF

j_gene: TRBJ1-4
v_gene: TRBV18
d_gene: .
abundance: .
CDR3nt: TGTGCCAGCTCACCAGGGTGGGATAATGAAAAACTGTTTTTT
CDR3aa: CASSPGWDNEKLFF

j_gene: TRBJ2-3
v_gene: TRBV12-5
d_gene: .
abundance: .
CDR3nt: TGTGCTAGTGGTTTAGGACCCGACGCGGTTACGCAGTATTTT
CDR3aa: CASGLGPDAVTQYF

j_gene: TRBJ1-3
v_gene: TRBV6-5
d_gene: .
abundance: .
CDR3nt: TGTGCCACCACGGGGACCGCGGGAAACACCATATATTTT
CDR3aa: CATTGTAGNTIYF

j_gene: TRBJ2-7
v_gene: TRBV13
d_gene: TRBD2
abundance: .
CDR3nt: TGTGCCAGCAGATTCGGGACTAGGGGCTACGAGCAGTACTTC
CDR3aa: CASRFGTRGYEQYF

j_gene: TRBJ1-1
v_gene: TRBV5-6
d_gene: TRBD1
abundance: .
CDR3nt: TGTGCCAGCAGCCCGACAGGGGGCGCCGGCACTGAAGCTTTCTTT
CDR3aa: CASSPTGGAGTEAFF

j_gene: TRBJ1-1
v_gene: TRBV6-5
d_gene: TRBD1
abundance: .
CDR3nt: TGTGCCAGCAGTTCCAGACAGGGGAGGGCTGAAGCTTTCTTT
CDR3aa: CASSSRQGRAEAFF

j_gene: TRBJ1-2
v_gene: TRBV25-1
d_gene: TRBD1
abundance: .
CDR3nt: TGTGCCAGCAGTGAAGGGGACAGGGGCTATGGCTACACCTTC
CDR3aa: CASSEGDRGYGYTF

j_gene: TRBJ2-7
v_gene: TRBV15
d_gene: .
abundance: .
CDR3nt: TGTGCCACCAGCAGAGATTGGAACTACGAGCAGTACTTC
CDR3aa: CATSRDWNYEQYF

j_gene: TRBJ1-3
v_gene: TRBV18
d_gene: .
abundance: .
CDR3nt: TGTGCCAGCTCACCAGACGCCGTCTCTGGAAACACCATATATTTT
CDR3aa: CASSPDAVSGNTIYF

j_gene: TRBJ1-3
v_gene: TRBV10-3
d_gene: .
abundance: .
CDR3nt: TGTGCCATCAGTGACACCGTACTCTCTGGAAACACCATATATTTT
CDR3aa: CAISDTVLSGNTIYF

j_gene: TRBJ1-4
v_gene: TRBV28
d_gene: TRBD1
abundance: .
CDR3nt: TGTGCCAGCAGTTCGACAGGGGGGGCTAATGAAAAACTGTTTTTT
CDR3aa: CASSSTGGANEKLFF

j_gene: TRBJ1-2
v_gene: TRBV5-5
d_gene: .
abundance: .
CDR3nt: TGTGCCAGCAGCACAGGATCCCCTCGGTATGGCTACACCTTC
CDR3aa: CASSTGSPRYGYTF

j_gene: TRBJ1-2
v_gene: TRBV30
d_gene: TRBD1
abundance: .
CDR3nt: TGTGCCTGGAAGGGACAGTTTTATGGCTACACCTTC
CDR3aa: CAWKGQFYGYTF

j_gene: TRBJ1-6
v_gene: TRBV7-2
d_gene: .
abundance: .
CDR3nt: TGTGCCAGCAGCGGGTGGGTGGGTTCACCCCTCCACTTT
CDR3aa: CASSGWVGSPLHF

j_gene: TRBJ2-7
v_gene: TRBV5-4
d_gene: TRBD2
abundance: .
CDR3nt: TGTGCCAGCAGCCCTACTAGCGGGAGGGCCAAGTACGAGCAGTACTTC
CDR3aa: CASSPTSGRAKYEQYF

j_gene: TRBJ2-1
v_gene: TRBV4-3
d_gene: TRBD2
abundance: .
CDR3nt: TGCGCCAGCAGCCAAGAGGCTAGCGGGGGGATCGGTGAGCAGTTCTTC
CDR3aa: CASSQEASGGIGEQFF

j_gene: TRBJ2-3
v_gene: TRBV30
d_gene: TRBD2
abundance: few
CDR3nt: TGTGCCTGGAGTGTGAGCGGGAGGGGCCTCACAGATACGCAGTATTTT
CDR3aa: CAWSVSGRGLTDTQYF

j_gene: TRBJ1-2
v_gene: TRBV7-7
d_gene: .
abundance: once
CDR3nt: TGTGCCACCTACAGCGTGGCCGATGGCTACACCTTC
CDR3aa: CATYSVADGYTF

j_gene: TRBJ1-1
v_gene: TRBV19
d_gene: .
abundance: few
CDR3nt: TGTGCCAGTAGTCCCCCAAGGGGCCTTGTCGGGGGCGGGGAAGCTTTCTTT
CDR3aa: CASSPPRGLVGGGEAFF

j_gene: TRBJ2-1
v_gene: TRBV7-9
d_gene: .
abundance: once
CDR3nt: TGTGCCTGCCTTGGTGGGCCCCAAAAAAACTACAATGAGCAGTTCTTC
CDR3aa: CACLGGPQKNYNEQFF